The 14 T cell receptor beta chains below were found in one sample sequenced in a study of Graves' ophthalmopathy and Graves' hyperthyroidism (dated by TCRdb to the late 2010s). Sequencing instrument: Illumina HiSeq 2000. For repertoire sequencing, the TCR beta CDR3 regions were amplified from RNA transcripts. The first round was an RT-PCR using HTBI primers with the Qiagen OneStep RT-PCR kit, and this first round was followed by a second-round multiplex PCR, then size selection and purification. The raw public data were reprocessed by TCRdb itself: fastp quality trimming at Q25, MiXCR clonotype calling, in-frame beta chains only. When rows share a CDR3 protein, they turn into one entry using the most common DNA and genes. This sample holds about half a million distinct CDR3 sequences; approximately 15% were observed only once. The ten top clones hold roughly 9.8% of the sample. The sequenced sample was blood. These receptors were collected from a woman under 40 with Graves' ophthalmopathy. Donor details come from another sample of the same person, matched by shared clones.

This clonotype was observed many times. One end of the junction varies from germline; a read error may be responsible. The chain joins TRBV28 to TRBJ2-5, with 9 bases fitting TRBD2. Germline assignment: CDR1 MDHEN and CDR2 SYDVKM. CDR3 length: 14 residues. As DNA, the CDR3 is TGTGCCAGCACCCCGGGACTAGCTGAAGAGACCCAGTGCTTC. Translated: CASTPGLAEETQCF.

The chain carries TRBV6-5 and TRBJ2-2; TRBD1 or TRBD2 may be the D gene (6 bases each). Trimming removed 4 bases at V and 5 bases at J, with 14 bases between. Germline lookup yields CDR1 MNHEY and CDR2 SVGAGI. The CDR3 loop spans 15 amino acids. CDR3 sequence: CASSSSGAITGELFF. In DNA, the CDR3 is TGTGCCAGCAGTTCGTCGGGGGCGATTACCGGGGAGCTGTTTTTT.

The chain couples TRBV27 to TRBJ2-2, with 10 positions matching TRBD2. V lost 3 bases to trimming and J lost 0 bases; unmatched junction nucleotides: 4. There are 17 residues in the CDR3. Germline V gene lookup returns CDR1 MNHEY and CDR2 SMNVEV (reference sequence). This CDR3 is CASSFQLAGTNTGELFF. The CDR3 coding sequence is TGTGCCAGCAGTTTTCAACTAGCGGGAACGAACACCGGGGAGCTGTTTTTT.

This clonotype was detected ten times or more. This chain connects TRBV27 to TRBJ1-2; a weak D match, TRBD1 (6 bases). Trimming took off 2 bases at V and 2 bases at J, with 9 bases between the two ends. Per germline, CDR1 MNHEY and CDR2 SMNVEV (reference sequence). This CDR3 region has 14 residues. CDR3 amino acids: CASSLGTQNYGYTF. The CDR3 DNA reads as TGTGCCAGCAGTTTAGGGACACAAAACTATGGCTACACCTTC.

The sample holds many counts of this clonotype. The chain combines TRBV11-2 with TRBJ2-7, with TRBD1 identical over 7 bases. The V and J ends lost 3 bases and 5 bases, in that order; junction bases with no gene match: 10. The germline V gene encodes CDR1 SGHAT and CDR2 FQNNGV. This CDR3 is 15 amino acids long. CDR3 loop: CASSFRNRGWDEQYF. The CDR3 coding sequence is TGTGCCAGCAGCTTCCGAAACAGGGGCTGGGACGAGCAGTACTTC.

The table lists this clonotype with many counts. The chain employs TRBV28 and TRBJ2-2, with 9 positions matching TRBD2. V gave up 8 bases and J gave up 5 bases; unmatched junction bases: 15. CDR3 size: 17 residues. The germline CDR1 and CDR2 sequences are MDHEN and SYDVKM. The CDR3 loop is CASGATGSGRGTGELFF. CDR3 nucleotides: TGTGCCAGCGGCGCGACTGGTAGCGGGAGAGGTACCGGGGAGCTGTTTTTT.

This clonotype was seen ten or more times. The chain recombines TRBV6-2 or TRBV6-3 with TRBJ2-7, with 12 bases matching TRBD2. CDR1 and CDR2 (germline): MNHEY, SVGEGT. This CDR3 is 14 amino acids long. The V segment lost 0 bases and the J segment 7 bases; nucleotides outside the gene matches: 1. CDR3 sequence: CASSYSGLAGEQYF. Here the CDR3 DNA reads TGTGCCAGCAGTTACTCTGGACTAGCGGGAGAGCAGTACTTC.

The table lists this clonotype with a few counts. CDR3 sequence (DNA): TGTGCCAGCTCTTCTGGTGGTTGGTCACCCCTCCACTTT. This translates into CASSSGGWSPLHF. The gene calls are TRBV18 and TRBJ1-6; D is unresolved. Germline-derived CDR1 and CDR2 are KGHSH and LQKENI. CDR3 length: 13 residues. V lost 6 bases to trimming and J lost 10 bases, with 13 bases between them.

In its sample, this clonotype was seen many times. The CDR3 is CASSLEGTVTEAFF. The CDR3 DNA reads TGTGCCAGCAGCTTAGAAGGGACAGTCACTGAAGCTTTCTTT. The chain carries TRBV7-2 and TRBJ1-1, with 7 bases fitting TRBD1. After removal of 1 base from V and 4 bases from J, the junction contained 3 bases not matched to a gene. CDR3 length: 14 residues. In germline, CDR1 is SGHTA, CDR2 FQGNSA.

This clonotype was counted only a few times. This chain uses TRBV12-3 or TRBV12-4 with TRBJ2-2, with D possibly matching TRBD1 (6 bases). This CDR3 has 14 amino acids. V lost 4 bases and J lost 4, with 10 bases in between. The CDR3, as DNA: TGTGCCAGCAGTTCCGGGACACCCACCGGGGAGCTGTTTTTT. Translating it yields CASSSGTPTGELFF.

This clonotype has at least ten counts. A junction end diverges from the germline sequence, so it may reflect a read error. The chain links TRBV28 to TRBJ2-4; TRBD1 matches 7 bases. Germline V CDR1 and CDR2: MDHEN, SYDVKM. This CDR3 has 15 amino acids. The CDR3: CASSLFGPQGQSINF. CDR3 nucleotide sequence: TGTGCCAGCAGTTTATTCGGTCCCCAGGGACAGTCCATCAACTTC.

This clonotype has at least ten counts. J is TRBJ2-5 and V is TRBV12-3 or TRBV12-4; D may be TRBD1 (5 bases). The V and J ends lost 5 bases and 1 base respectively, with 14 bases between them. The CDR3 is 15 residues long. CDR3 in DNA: TGTGCCAGCAGTCTTCGACAGCCTAGCCAAGAGACCCAGTACTTC. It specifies CASSLRQPSQETQYF.

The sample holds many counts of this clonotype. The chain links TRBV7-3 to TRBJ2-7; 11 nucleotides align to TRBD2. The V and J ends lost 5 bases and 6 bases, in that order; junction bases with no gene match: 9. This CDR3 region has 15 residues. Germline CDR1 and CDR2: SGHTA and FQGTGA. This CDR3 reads CASSRDTSGRSEQYF. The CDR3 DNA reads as TGTGCCAGCAGCCGTGATACTAGCGGGAGAAGCGAGCAGTACTTC.

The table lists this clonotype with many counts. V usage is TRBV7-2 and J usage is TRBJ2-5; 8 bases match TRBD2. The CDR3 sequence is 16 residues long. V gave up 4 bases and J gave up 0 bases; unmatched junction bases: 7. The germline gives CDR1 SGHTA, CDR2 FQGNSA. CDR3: CASSSFRTSYQETQYF. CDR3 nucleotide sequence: TGTGCCAGCAGCTCTTTTAGGACTAGCTACCAAGAGACCCAGTACTTC.